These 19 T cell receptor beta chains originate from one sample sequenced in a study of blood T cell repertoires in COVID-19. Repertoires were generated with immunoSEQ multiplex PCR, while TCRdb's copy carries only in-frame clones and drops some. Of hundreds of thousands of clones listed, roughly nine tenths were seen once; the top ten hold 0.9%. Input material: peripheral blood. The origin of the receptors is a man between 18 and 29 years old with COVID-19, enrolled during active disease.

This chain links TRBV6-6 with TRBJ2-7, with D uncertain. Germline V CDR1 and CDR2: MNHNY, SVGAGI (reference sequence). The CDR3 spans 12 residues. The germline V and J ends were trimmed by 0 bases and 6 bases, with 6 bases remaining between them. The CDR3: CASSYSNGEQYF. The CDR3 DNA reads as TGTGCCAGCAGTTACTCTAACGGCGAGCAGTACTTC.

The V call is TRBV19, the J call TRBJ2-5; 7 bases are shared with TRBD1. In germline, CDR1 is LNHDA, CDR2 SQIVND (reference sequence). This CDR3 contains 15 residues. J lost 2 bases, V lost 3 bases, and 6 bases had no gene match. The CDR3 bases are TGTGCCAGTAGTATCCAGCCGGGACAGCAAGAGACCCAGTACTTC. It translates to CASSIQPGQQETQYF.

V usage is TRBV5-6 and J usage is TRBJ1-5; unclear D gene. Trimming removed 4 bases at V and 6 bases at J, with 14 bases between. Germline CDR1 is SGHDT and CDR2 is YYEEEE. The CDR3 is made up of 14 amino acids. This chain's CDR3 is CASSPPGISQPQHF. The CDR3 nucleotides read TGTGCCAGCAGCCCACCGGGGATCAGTCAGCCCCAGCATTTT. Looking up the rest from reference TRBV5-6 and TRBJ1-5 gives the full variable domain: DAGVTQSPTHLIKTRGQQVTLRCSPKSGHDTVSWYQQALGQGPQFIFQYYEEEERQRGNFPDRFSGHQFPNYSSELNVNALLLGDSALYLCASSPPGISQPQHFGDGTRLSIL.

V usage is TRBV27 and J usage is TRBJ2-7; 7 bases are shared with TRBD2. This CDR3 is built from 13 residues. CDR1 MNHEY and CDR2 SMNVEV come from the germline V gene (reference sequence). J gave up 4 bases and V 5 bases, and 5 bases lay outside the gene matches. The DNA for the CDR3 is TGTGCCAGCAGTGGGGGGGGTTGGTACGAGCAGTACTTC. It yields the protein CASSGGGWYEQYF.

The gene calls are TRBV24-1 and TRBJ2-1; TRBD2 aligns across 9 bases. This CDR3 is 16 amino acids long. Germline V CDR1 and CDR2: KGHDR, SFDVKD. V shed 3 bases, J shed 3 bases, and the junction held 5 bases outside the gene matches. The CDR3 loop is CATSDASGGNYNEQFF. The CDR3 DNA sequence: TGTGCCACCAGTGATGCAAGCGGGGGGAACTACAATGAGCAGTTCTTC.

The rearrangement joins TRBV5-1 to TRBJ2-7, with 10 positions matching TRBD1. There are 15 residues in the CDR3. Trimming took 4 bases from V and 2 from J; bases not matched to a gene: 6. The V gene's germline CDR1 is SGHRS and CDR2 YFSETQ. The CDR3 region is CASSRGTGDPYEQYF. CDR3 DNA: TGCGCCAGCAGCAGAGGGACAGGGGACCCCTACGAGCAGTACTTC.

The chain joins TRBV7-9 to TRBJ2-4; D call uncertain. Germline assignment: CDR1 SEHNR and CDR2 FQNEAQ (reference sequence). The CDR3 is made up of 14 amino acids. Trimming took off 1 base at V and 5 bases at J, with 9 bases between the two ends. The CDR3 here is CASSLVQVQNIQYF. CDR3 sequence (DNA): TGTGCCAGCAGCTTAGTGCAGGTTCAAAACATTCAGTACTTC. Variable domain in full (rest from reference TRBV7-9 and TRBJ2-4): DTGVSQNPRHKITKRGQNVTFRCDPISEHNRLYWYRQTLGQGPEFLTYFQNEAQLEKSRLLSDRFSAERPKGSFSTLEIQRTEQGDSAMYLCASSLVQVQNIQYFGAGTRLSVL.

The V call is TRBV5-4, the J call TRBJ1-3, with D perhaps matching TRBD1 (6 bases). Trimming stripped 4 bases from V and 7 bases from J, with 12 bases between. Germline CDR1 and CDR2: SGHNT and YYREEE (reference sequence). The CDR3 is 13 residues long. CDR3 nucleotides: TGTGCCAGCAGCATTAAGGGGGGGAACACCATATATTTT. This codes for CASSIKGGNTIYF.

CDR3 in amino acids: CSVDNTPGIQYF. In nucleotides, the CDR3 is TGCAGCGTTGATAACACTCCGGGTATTCAGTACTTC. The rearrangement links TRBV29-1 to TRBJ2-4; D gene unclear. V lost 3 bases and J 10 bases, leaving 13 bases between the germline ends. The CDR3 runs 12 residues. Germline CDR1 is SQVTM and CDR2 is ANQGSEA.

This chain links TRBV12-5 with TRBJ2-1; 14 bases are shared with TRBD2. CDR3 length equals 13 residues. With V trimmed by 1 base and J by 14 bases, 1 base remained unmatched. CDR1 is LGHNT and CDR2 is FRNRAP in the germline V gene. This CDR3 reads CASGLGLAGGKFF. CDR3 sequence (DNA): TGTGCTAGTGGTTTGGGACTAGCGGGGGGGAAGTTCTTC.

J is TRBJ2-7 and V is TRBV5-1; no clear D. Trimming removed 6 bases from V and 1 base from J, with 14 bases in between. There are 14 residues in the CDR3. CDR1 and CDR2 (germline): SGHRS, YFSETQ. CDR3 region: CASTGQAGSYEQYF. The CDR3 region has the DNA TGCGCCAGCACGGGTCAAGCCGGATCCTACGAGCAGTACTTC.

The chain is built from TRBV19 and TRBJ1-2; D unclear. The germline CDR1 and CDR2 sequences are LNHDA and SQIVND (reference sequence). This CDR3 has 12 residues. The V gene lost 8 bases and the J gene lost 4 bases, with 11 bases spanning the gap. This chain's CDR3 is CASGETLYGYTF. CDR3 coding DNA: TGTGCCAGTGGGGAGACCCTCTATGGCTACACCTTC.

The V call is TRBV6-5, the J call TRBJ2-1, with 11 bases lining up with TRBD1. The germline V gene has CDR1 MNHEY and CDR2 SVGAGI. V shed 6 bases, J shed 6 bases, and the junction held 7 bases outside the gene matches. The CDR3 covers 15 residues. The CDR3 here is CASRAGTGGINEQFF. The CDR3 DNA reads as TGTGCCAGCAGGGCCGGGACAGGGGGGATCAATGAGCAGTTCTTC.

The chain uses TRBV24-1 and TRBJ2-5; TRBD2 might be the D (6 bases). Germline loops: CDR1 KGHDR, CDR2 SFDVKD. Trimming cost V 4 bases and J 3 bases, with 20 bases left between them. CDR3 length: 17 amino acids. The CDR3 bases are TGTGCCACCAGTGACTACGGCGGGGCTCGTCACGAAGAGACCCAGTACTTC. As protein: CATSDYGGARHEETQYF.

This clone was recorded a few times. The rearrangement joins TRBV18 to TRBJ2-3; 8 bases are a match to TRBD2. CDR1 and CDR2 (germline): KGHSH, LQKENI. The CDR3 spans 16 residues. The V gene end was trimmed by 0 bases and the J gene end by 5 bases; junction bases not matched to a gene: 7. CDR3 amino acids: CASSPPRGGLGDTQYF. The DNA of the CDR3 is TGTGCCAGCTCACCACCCCGCGGGGGGTTAGGAGATACGCAGTATTTT.

In DNA, the CDR3 is TGTGCCAGCAGCTTGGTTAAGACAGGAAACCAAGAGACCCAGTACTTC. This codes for CASSLVKTGNQETQYF. This chain joins TRBV5-5 and TRBJ2-5; maybe TRBD1 (6 bases). The germline V gene encodes CDR1 SGHKS and CDR2 YYEKEE (reference sequence). The CDR3 covers 16 residues. Trimming cost V 0 bases and J 0 bases, with 12 bases left between them.

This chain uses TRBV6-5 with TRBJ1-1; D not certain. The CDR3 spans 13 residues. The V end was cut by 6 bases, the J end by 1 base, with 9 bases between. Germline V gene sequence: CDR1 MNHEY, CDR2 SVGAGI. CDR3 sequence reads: CASRREGNTEAFF. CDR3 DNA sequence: TGTGCCAGCAGACGAGAGGGGAACACTGAAGCTTTCTTT.

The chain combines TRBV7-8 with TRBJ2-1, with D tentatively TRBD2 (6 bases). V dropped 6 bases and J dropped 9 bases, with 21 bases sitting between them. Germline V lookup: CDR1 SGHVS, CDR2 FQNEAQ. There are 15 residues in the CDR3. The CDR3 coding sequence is TGTGCCAGCAGAGAGAGAGGCGGGGCCCAGCGTGAGCAGTTCTTC. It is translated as CASRERGGAQREQFF.

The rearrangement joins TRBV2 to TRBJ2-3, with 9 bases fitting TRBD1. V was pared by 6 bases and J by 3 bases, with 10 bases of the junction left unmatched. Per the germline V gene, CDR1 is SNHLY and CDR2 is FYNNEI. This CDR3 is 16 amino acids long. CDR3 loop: CASRATGTGWTDTQYF. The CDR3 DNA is TGTGCCAGCAGAGCCACAGGGACAGGGTGGACAGATACGCAGTATTTT.